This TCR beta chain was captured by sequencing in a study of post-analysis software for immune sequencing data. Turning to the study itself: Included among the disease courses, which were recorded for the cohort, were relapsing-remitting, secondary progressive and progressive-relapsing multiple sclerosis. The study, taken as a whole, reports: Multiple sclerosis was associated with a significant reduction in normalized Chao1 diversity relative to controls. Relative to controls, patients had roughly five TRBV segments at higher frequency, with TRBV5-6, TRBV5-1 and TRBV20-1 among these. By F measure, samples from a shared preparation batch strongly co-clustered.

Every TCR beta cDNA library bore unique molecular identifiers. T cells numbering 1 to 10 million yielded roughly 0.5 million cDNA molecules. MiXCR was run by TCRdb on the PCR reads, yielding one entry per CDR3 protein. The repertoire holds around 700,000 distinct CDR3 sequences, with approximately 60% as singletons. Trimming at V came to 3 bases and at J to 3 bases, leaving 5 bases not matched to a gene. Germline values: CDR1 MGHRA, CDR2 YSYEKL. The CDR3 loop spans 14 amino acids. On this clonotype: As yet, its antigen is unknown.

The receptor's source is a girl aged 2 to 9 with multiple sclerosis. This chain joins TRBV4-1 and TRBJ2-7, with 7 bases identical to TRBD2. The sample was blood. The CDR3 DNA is TGCGCCAGCAGCCAGGAACTAGCGCGCTACGAGCAGTACTTC. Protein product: CASSQELARYEQYF.